The next 8 T cell receptor beta chains were all read from a single sample in a study of T cells in Graves' hyperthyroidism and ophthalmopathy. Template material for amplifying TCR beta CDR3 regions consisted of RNA transcripts. When the TCR CDR3 underwent first-round RT-PCR, the HTBI primer set was used. In TCRdb, the multiplex PCR reads were re-called with MiXCR into one record per CDR3 protein. The sample consists of a few hundred thousand distinct CDR3 sequences, 16% of them appearing once. The sample comprised blood. These receptors were collected from a woman between 35 and 50 years old with Graves' ophthalmopathy.

This clonotype was seen at least ten times. The chain combines TRBV28 with TRBJ2-3; D unresolved. CDR3 length equals 15 residues. Deletions cut 2 bases from V and 2 bases from J, with 11 bases between. In germline, CDR1 is MDHEN, CDR2 SYDVKM. The CDR3 here is CASSLRSAFTDTQYF. In nucleotides, the CDR3 is TGTGCCAGCAGTTTAAGAAGCGCTTTCACAGATACGCAGTATTTT.

This clonotype was counted between two and nine times. The V gene is TRBV27, the J gene TRBJ2-2; 11 nucleotides agree with TRBD2. Germline CDR1 and CDR2: MNHEY and SMNVEV (reference sequence). CDR3 length equals 17 residues. With 8 bases clipped from V and 2 bases from J, the junction kept 10 bases outside the gene matches. CDR3 sequence reads: CASRPLAGGHNTGELFF. The CDR3 DNA follows: TGTGCCAGCCGCCCTCTAGCGGGGGGCCATAACACCGGGGAGCTGTTTTTT.

The chain links TRBV10-3 to TRBJ1-5, with D tentatively TRBD1 (5 bases). CDR1 and CDR2 (germline): ENHRY, SYGVKD. Between the trimmed V and J ends, which lost 2 bases and 5 bases, there was a span of 13 bases. CDR3 length equals 15 residues. The CDR3, as DNA: TGTGCCATCAGTGAGAGGGGCGGGGGTGATCAGCCCCAGCATTTT. It yields the protein CAISERGGGDQPQHF.

This clonotype was counted only a few times. This chain joins TRBV5-1 and TRBJ2-5, with D perhaps TRBD1 (5 bases). The V gene's germline CDR1 is SGHRS and CDR2 YFSETQ. V lost 5 bases and J 4 bases, leaving 18 bases between the germline ends. The CDR3 has 15 amino acids. The CDR3 sequence: CASSSQGIIAETQYF. The CDR3 coding sequence is TGCGCCAGCAGTTCGCAGGGTATCATTGCAGAGACCCAGTACTTC.

This clonotype was detected ten times or more. The chain links TRBV3-1 to TRBJ1-5, with D unclear. Between the trimmed V and J ends, which lost 4 bases and 9 bases, there was a span of 10 bases. CDR1 is LGHDT and CDR2 is YNNKEL in the germline V gene (reference sequence). The length of the CDR3 is 12 residues. The CDR3 DNA is TGTGCCAGCAGCCTATCCTATTGGCCCCAGCATTTT. The encoded protein is CASSLSYWPQHF.

This chain joins TRBV3-1 and TRBJ2-3, with 7 bases identical to TRBD1. The germline CDR1 and CDR2 sequences are LGHDT and YNNKEL (reference sequence). This CDR3 is built from 15 residues. V lost 3 bases to trimming and J lost 2 bases; unmatched junction nucleotides: 5. The chain's CDR3 is CASSQRGQVTDTQYF. The CDR3, as DNA: TGTGCCAGCAGCCAGAGAGGACAGGTCACAGATACGCAGTATTTT.

A remark on this clonotype: A read error may be the cause here, since a much bigger clone is one base away. The V and J genes are TRBV5-1 and TRBJ2-7; D might be TRBD1 (5 bases). The length of the CDR3 is 13 residues. The V and J ends lost 10 bases and 6 bases respectively, with 20 bases between them. From germline, CDR1 is SGHRS and CDR2 YFSETQ. The DNA of the CDR3 is TGCGCCGAACCTATGGCAGGGTGGTGCGAGCAGTACTTC. It is translated as CAEPMAGWCEQYF.

This clonotype has a count of ten or more. The genes are TRBV7-2 and TRBJ2-3, with D unresolved. The CDR3 extends over 15 amino acids. Trimming left V 2 bases short and J 10 bases short, with 19 bases between. The V gene's germline CDR1 is SGHTA and CDR2 FQGNSA. The CDR3 bases are TGTGCCAGCAGCTTAAACAGTGCCGGAATTGTGGCGCAGTATTTT. Translating gives CASSLNSAGIVAQYF.